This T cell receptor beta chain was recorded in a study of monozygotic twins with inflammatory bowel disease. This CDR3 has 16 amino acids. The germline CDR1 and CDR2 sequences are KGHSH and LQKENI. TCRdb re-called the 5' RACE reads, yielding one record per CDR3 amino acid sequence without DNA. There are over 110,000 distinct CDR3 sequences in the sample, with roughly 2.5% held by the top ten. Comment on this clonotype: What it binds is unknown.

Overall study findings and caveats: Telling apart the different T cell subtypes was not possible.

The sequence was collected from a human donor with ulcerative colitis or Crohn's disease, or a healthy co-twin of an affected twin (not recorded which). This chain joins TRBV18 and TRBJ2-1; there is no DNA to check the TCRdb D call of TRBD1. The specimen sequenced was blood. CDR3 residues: CASSSRTGQSYNEQFF. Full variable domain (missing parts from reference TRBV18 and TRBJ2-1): NAGVMQNPRHLVRRRGQEARLRCSPMKGHSHVYWYRQLPEEGLKFMVYLQKENIIDESGMPKERFSAEFPKEGPSILRIQQVVRGDSAAYFCASSSRTGQSYNEQFFGPGTRLTVL.